Shown below are 26 T cell receptor beta chains from a single sample sequenced in a study of shared clonotypes between healthy human individuals. Libraries were prepared by immunoSEQ multiplex PCR; TCRdb keeps only in-frame clonotypes and omits some of them. Among some 2.1 million clones listed, over 85% were seen once. The source material was naive CD4+ T cells sorted from blood. Stated subset: CD45RA+ positively selected. The receptors were gathered from a man between 18 and 29 years old in good health.

Concerning this clone: The junction departs from the called germline gene at one end, perhaps through a read error. This sequence joins TRBV7-9 and TRBJ2-3; TRBD2 aligns across 8 bases. This CDR3 contains 16 residues. Looked up from germline, CDR1 is SEHNR and CDR2 is FQNEAQ (reference sequence). CDR3 loop: CASSLILAGPTDTQCF. The DNA of the CDR3 is TGTGCCAGCAGCTTAATCCTAGCGGGCCCCACAGATACGCAGTGTTTT.

DNA of the CDR3: TGTGCCAGCAGTGATGACCCTCTGGCCTACGAGCAGTACTTC. It specifies CASSDDPLAYEQYF. The chain links TRBV2 to TRBJ2-7; D gene ambiguous. The CDR3 extends over 14 amino acids. Germline CDR1 and CDR2: SNHLY and FYNNEI. Trimming removed 3 bases from V and 2 bases from J, with 11 bases in between.

Concerning this clone itself: Other DNA sequences from this sample encode an identical CDR3 as well. The chain recombines TRBV30 with TRBJ1-4; the D gene is possibly TRBD1 (6 bases). V lost 0 bases, J lost 2 bases, and 10 bases lay in between. Looked up from germline, CDR1 is GTSNPN and CDR2 is SVGIG (reference sequence). This CDR3 region has 15 residues. The chain's CDR3 is CAWSVRGGTNEKLFF. The CDR3 nucleotides are TGTGCCTGGAGTGTGAGGGGGGGCACTAATGAAAAACTGTTTTTT.

The chain joins TRBV5-4 to TRBJ2-5; no definite D call. The germline V and J ends were trimmed by 4 bases and 2 bases, with 12 bases remaining between them. The germline V gene encodes CDR1 SGHNT and CDR2 YYREEE (reference sequence). The CDR3 extends over 14 amino acids. CDR3 region: CASSTDRWQETQYF. CDR3 in DNA: TGTGCCAGCAGCACAGATAGATGGCAAGAGACCCAGTACTTC.

The gene calls are TRBV28 and TRBJ2-7; the D gene is possibly TRBD1 (5 bases). The CDR3 is 14 residues long. The germline V gene has CDR1 MDHEN and CDR2 SYDVKM. Trimming cost V 7 bases and J 3 bases, with 16 bases left between them. CDR3 coding DNA: TGTGCCAGCACCTCCGTGGGAAGGGGCTACGAGCAGTACTTC. Translation: CASTSVGRGYEQYF.

This clone was observed many times. The chain couples TRBV28 to TRBJ2-7, with unresolved D. The CDR3 is made up of 14 amino acids. Germline V gene lookup returns CDR1 MDHEN and CDR2 SYDVKM. Trimming left V 3 bases short and J 0 bases short, with 9 bases between. The CDR3 loop is CASSFEVSSYEQYF. The CDR3, as DNA: TGTGCCAGCAGTTTTGAGGTCAGCTCCTACGAGCAGTACTTC. Complete variable domain (other parts from reference TRBV28 and TRBJ2-7): DVKVTQSSRYLVKRTGEKVFLECVQDMDHENMFWYRQDPGLGLRLIYFSYDVKMKEKGDIPEGYSVSREKKERFSLILESASTNQTSMYLCASSFEVSSYEQYFGPGTRLTVT.

A few counts support this clone. The chain carries TRBV28 and TRBJ1-2, with 8 positions matching TRBD1. Germline V gene lookup returns CDR1 MDHEN and CDR2 SYDVKM. V shed 4 bases and J 4 bases; nucleotides not matched to a gene: 8. This CDR3 is 15 amino acids long. CDR3 bases: TGTGCCAGCAGTTCCACCGGACAGGGACCCTATGGCTACACCTTC. This codes for CASSSTGQGPYGYTF.

V gene TRBV5-1 combines with J gene TRBJ2-1, with 7 bases aligning to TRBD2. CDR3 length equals 16 residues. Germline-derived CDR1 and CDR2 are SGHRS and YFSETQ. Unmatched junction bases numbered 10, after V lost 3 bases and J lost 4 bases. CDR3 coding DNA: TGCGCCAGCAGCTACGGGGAGGGGAGATCTTACAATGAGCAGTTCTTC. This sequence encodes CASSYGEGRSYNEQFF.

The V call is TRBV30, the J call TRBJ1-1; D gene uncertain. Germline V gene data show CDR1 as GTSNPN and CDR2 as SVGIG (reference sequence). CDR3 length: 13 amino acids. V was clipped by 4 bases and J by 6 bases, with 15 bases between them. The CDR3 loop is CAWKFTRASEAFF. CDR3 DNA sequence: TGTGCCTGGAAATTTACCCGGGCGTCTGAAGCTTTCTTT.

Written as DNA, the CDR3 is TGTGCCAGCAGTTTATCGGTCGACAGGGGCCCCGAGAAGGCTGAAGCTTTCTTT. Protein product: CASSLSVDRGPEKAEAFF. The chain is built from TRBV27 and TRBJ1-1; 8 nucleotides line up with TRBD1. The CDR3 sequence is 18 residues long. Germline lookup yields CDR1 MNHEY and CDR2 SMNVEV (reference sequence). The junction had 15 bases not matched to a gene; V was cut back by 0 bases and J by 6 bases.

This clone was observed a single time. The chain uses TRBV9 and TRBJ2-1, with a possible D match to TRBD1 (5 bases). The CDR3 length is 13 residues. V shed 4 bases and J shed 10 bases, with 15 bases lying between them. Germline V gene lookup returns CDR1 SGDLS and CDR2 YYNGEE. For the CDR3, the DNA is TGTGCCAGCAGCCCAGGGATGGCCGGCGAGCAGTTCTTC. Translating it yields CASSPGMAGEQFF.

J is TRBJ2-7 and V is TRBV7-8; maybe TRBD2 (6 bases). The germline V gene has CDR1 SGHVS and CDR2 FQNEAQ. Trimming removed 1 base from V and 6 bases from J, with 13 bases in between. This CDR3 has 14 amino acids. CDR3 loop: CASSLGDFRGEQYF. DNA for the CDR3: TGTGCCAGCAGCTTAGGGGACTTCCGGGGCGAGCAGTACTTC.

The chain carries TRBV6-1 and TRBJ1-1; D is uncertain. The CDR3 sequence is 13 residues long. Germline values: CDR1 MNHNS, CDR2 SASEGT. The V gene lost 0 bases and the J gene lost 6 bases, with 8 bases spanning the gap. Here the CDR3 reads CASSEALRAEAFF. The CDR3 DNA follows: TGTGCCAGCAGTGAAGCGCTGAGGGCTGAAGCTTTCTTT.

The chain recombines TRBV5-6 with TRBJ2-7; TRBD2 is a possible D gene (7 bases). CDR1 is SGHDT and CDR2 is YYEEEE in the germline V gene. The CDR3 runs 18 residues. V was shortened by 1 base and J by 2 bases, with 22 bases between the two germline ends. The CDR3 DNA reads as TGTGCCAGCAGCTTGAGAATGGTCCGGGGGGCGCGTCCCTACGAGCAGTACTTC. Protein: CASSLRMVRGARPYEQYF. Full variable domain (rest looked up from reference TRBV5-6 and TRBJ2-7): DAGVTQSPTHLIKTRGQQVTLRCSPKSGHDTVSWYQQALGQGPQFIFQYYEEEERQRGNFPDRFSGHQFPNYSSELNVNALLLGDSALYLCASSLRMVRGARPYEQYFGPGTRLTVT.

In this sample, this clone turned up once. Other DNA sequences within the sample encode an identical CDR3. The V and J genes are TRBV11-2 and TRBJ2-7; 9 nucleotides line up with TRBD1. This CDR3 is built from 15 residues. Unmatched junction bases numbered 3, after V lost 1 base and J lost 2 bases. Germline assignment: CDR1 SGHAT and CDR2 FQNNGV. This chain's CDR3 is CASSLGTGVTYEQYF. In nucleotides, the CDR3 is TGTGCCAGCAGCTTAGGGACAGGGGTAACCTACGAGCAGTACTTC.

The chain links TRBV29-1 to TRBJ2-5, with unresolved D. This CDR3 spans 13 amino acids. Trimming removed 3 bases from V and 5 bases from J, with 13 bases in between. Germline CDR1 and CDR2: SQVTM and ANQGSEA. The CDR3 sequence is CSVEVSAAETQYF. In nucleotides, the CDR3 is TGCAGCGTTGAGGTATCAGCAGCGGAGACCCAGTACTTC.

The sample holds a few counts of this clone. The chain links TRBV11-1 to TRBJ1-6; D perhaps matches TRBD1 (5 bases). The germline V gene has CDR1 SGHAT and CDR2 FQDESV (reference sequence). Between the trimmed V and J ends, which lost 8 bases and 13 bases, there was a span of 12 bases. The CDR3 length is 11 residues. The DNA for the CDR3 is TGTGCCAGCGGGGCAGGGACGCCCCTCCACTTT. Protein: CASGAGTPLHF.

The gene calls are TRBV6-6 and TRBJ2-2; D ambiguous. Trimming stripped 4 bases from V and 0 bases from J, with 9 bases between. CDR1 and CDR2 from the germline V gene are MNHNY and SVGAGI (reference sequence). This CDR3 is built from 15 residues. CDR3 DNA: TGTGCCAGCAGTTCGGGCATGACGAACACCGGGGAGCTGTTTTTT. Its protein is CASSSGMTNTGELFF.

This clone was observed a single time. The chain is built from TRBV7-2 and TRBJ1-1; D is unresolved. The CDR3 extends over 19 amino acids. CDR1 SGHTA and CDR2 FQGNSA come from the germline V gene. V was trimmed by 1 base and J by 9 bases, leaving 30 bases between them. The chain's CDR3 is CASSLVGLRGPLIKPKAFF. CDR3 nucleotide sequence: TGTGCCAGCAGCTTAGTGGGGTTACGTGGACCCTTGATAAAACCTAAAGCTTTCTTT.

This rearrangement joins TRBV5-1 to TRBJ2-7, with TRBD1 matching 8 bases. With 7 bases clipped from V and 2 bases from J, the junction kept 5 bases outside the gene matches. Germline CDR1 and CDR2: SGHRS and YFSETQ. The CDR3 totals 13 residues. The CDR3 DNA follows: TGCGCCAGCCGGGAGACAGGGGCCTACGAGCAGTACTTC. Translating it yields CASRETGAYEQYF.

The chain joins TRBV7-2 to TRBJ2-5; the D gene is possibly TRBD1 (6 bases). Germline CDR1 reads SGHTA; CDR2 reads FQGNSA. There are 12 residues in the CDR3. Trimming cost V 5 bases and J 5 bases, with 9 bases left between them. CDR3 residues: CASSQQGETQYF. The CDR3 nucleotides read TGTGCCAGCAGCCAACAGGGCGAGACCCAGTACTTC.

The genes are TRBV16 and TRBJ2-7, with D tentatively TRBD1 (6 bases). The germline gives CDR1 KGHSY, CDR2 FQNENV. With 4 bases removed from V and 3 bases from J, the gap between germline ends came to 19 bases. This CDR3 region has 16 residues. The CDR3 loop is CASSPQTGKGRYEQYF. The CDR3 DNA is TGTGCCAGCAGCCCCCAAACAGGGAAGGGCCGCTACGAGCAGTACTTC.

The genes are TRBV5-1 and TRBJ1-2; no clear D. The ends were cut back, 2 bases at V and 3 bases at J, with 8 bases in the middle. This CDR3 spans 13 amino acids. The germline gives CDR1 SGHRS, CDR2 YFSETQ. The CDR3 nucleotides read TGCGCCAGCAGCTTTTATCAAGACTATGGCTACACCTTC. Protein sequence: CASSFYQDYGYTF. The variable domain in full, with the rest retrieved from reference TRBV5-1 and TRBJ1-2, is KAGVTQTPRYLIKTRGQQVTLSCSPISGHRSVSWYQQTPGQGLQFLFEYFSETQRNKGNFPGRFSGRQFSNSRSEMNVSTLELGDSALYLCASSFYQDYGYTFGSGTRLTVV.

Concerning this clone: A much more abundant neighbour one base away suggests this may be a read error. The same CDR3 is also encoded by other DNA sequences in this sample. The chain has TRBV20-1 and TRBJ1-6; D remains ambiguous. This CDR3 has 11 residues. Trimming took off 1 base at V and 7 bases at J, with 2 bases between the two ends. Germline V lookup: CDR1 DFQATT, CDR2 SNEGSKA (reference sequence). The CDR3 DNA sequence: TGCAGTGCTAGAGGAAATTCACCCCTCCACTTT. Translation: CSARGNSPLHF.

V gene TRBV27 combines with J gene TRBJ2-1; 8 bases align to TRBD2. The CDR3 is 16 residues long. Germline V lookup: CDR1 MNHEY, CDR2 SMNVEV (reference sequence). J was trimmed by 3 bases and V by 9 bases; bases with no gene match: 13. The CDR3 DNA reads as TGTGCCAGTAGTAAGTGGTCTAGCGGGCACTACAATGAGCAGTTCTTC. This codes for CASSKWSSGHYNEQFF.

A few counts support this clone. The chain joins TRBV5-1 to TRBJ1-1; no firm D call. Germline CDR1 SGHRS, CDR2 YFSETQ. This CDR3 is 14 amino acids long. The ends were cut back, 0 bases at V and 0 bases at J, with 6 bases in the middle. The CDR3 coding sequence is TGCGCCAGCAGCTTGGTGGCAGTGAACACTGAAGCTTTCTTT. Translation gives CASSLVAVNTEAFF.